This is a list of T cell receptor beta chains from one sample in a study of CD8 T cells in Susac syndrome. In TCRdb, the immunoSEQ multiplex PCR reads were re-called with MiXCR into one record per CDR3 protein. The table shows approximately 210,000 distinct CDR3 sequences, with 95% occurring only once. The specimen was CD4+ T cells from PBMCs. The receptors derive from a human donor with multiple sclerosis. Both conserved end residues are part of each CDR3. D genes are given only for firm matches. Where a row states a size, it is once, few, many or the class of an expanded clone; other rows omit it.

>TRBJ2-5|TRBD1|once|TRBV29-1
CSVIRDRGGGETQYF
TGCAGCGTAATCCGGGACAGGGGTGGGGGAGAGACCCAGTACTTC
>TRBJ2-1|TRBD2|NA|TRBV24-1
CATSDRSGSSDEQFF
TGTGCCACCAGTGACCGAAGCGGGAGTAGCGATGAGCAGTTCTTC
>TRBJ2-7|NA|once|TRBV3-1
CASSQSSHYEQYF
TGTGCCAGCAGCCAATCGTCCCACTACGAGCAGTACTTC
>TRBJ2-2|TRBD1|NA|TRBV29-1
CSVSPTGLTGELFF
TGCAGCGTGAGTCCGACAGGGCTGACCGGGGAGCTGTTTTTT
>TRBJ1-2|NA|NA|TRBV20-1
CSASLGNYGYTF
TGCAGCGCCTCGCTAGGGAACTATGGCTACACCTTC
>TRBJ2-7|TRBD1|once|TRBV10-3
CAISPRTGEVQYF
TGTGCCATCAGCCCCCGGACAGGGGAGGTTCAGTACTTC
>TRBJ1-6|NA|NA|TRBV27
CASSVTPWGSPLHF
TGTGCCAGCAGTGTTACACCATGGGGCTCACCCCTCCACTTT
>TRBJ1-1|TRBD1|once|TRBV4-1
CASSRRTGADTEAFF
TGCGCCAGCAGCCGGCGGACAGGAGCGGACACTGAAGCTTTCTTT
>TRBJ2-3|NA|NA|TRBV5-1
CASRGGIPTDTQYF
TGCGCCAGCAGAGGGGGAATACCTACAGATACGCAGTATTTT
>TRBJ2-5|NA|NA|TRBV20-1
CSAREWRGSQETQYF
TGCAGTGCTAGAGAGTGGAGGGGCTCGCAAGAGACCCAGTACTTC
>TRBJ1-5|TRBD1|NA|TRBV29-1
CSVSGGGQPQHF
TGCAGCGTTTCAGGGGGGGGCCAGCCCCAGCATTTT
>TRBJ2-7|TRBD1|NA|TRBV29-1
CSVQGATYEQYF
TGCAGCGTCCAGGGGGCTACCTACGAGCAGTACTTC
>TRBJ2-3|NA|once|TRBV14
CASSQGDYPTDTQYF
TGTGCCAGCAGCCAAGGAGACTACCCGACAGATACGCAGTATTTT
>TRBJ2-7|NA|NA|TRBV24-1
CATSEDRGGDPNEQYF
TGTGCCACCAGTGAAGATAGGGGCGGGGATCCTAACGAGCAGTACTTC
>TRBJ2-7|TRBD1|NA|TRBV3-1
CASTRGQGAAQYF
TGTGCCAGCACCCGGGGACAGGGAGCAGCGCAGTACTTC
>TRBJ1-4|TRBD1|NA|TRBV5-1
CASSIGQDEKLFF
TGCGCCAGCAGCATCGGACAGGATGAAAAACTGTTTTTT
>TRBJ2-5|NA|NA|TRBV5-1
CASNPRGGETQYF
TGCGCCAGCAACCCGAGGGGGGGAGAGACCCAGTACTTC
>TRBJ1-6|NA|once|TRBV2
CASSEKRNNSPLHF
TGTGCCAGCAGTGAAAAACGAAACAATTCACCCCTCCACTTT
>TRBJ1-6|NA|NA|TRBV6-5
CASSYPGGPLHF
TGTGCCAGCAGTTACCCCGGGGGACCCCTCCACTTT
>TRBJ1-5|NA|NA|TRBV20-1
CSAPYGANSNQPQHF
TGCAGTGCCCCTTATGGAGCGAATAGCAATCAGCCCCAGCATTTT
>TRBJ1-2|NA|NA|TRBV20-1
CSAKDKTLIYGYTF
TGCAGTGCTAAGGACAAGACATTGATCTATGGCTACACCTTC
>TRBJ1-2|TRBD1|NA|TRBV2
CASTGDSLGYTF
TGTGCCAGCACCGGGGACAGTCTTGGCTACACCTTC
>TRBJ2-1|NA|once|TRBV20-1
CSARDFAAGWSNEQFF
TGCAGTGCTAGAGATTTCGCCGCCGGGTGGAGCAATGAGCAGTTCTTC
>TRBJ2-2|NA|NA|TRBV3-1
CASSQTNTGELFF
TGTGCCAGCAGCCAGACCAACACCGGGGAGCTGTTTTTT
>TRBJ2-5|NA|NA|TRBV9
CASSVGTTETQYF
TGTGCCAGCAGCGTAGGGACTACGGAGACCCAGTACTTC
>TRBJ2-7|NA|NA|TRBV4-1
CASSRTTGSSSYEQYF
TGCGCCAGCAGCCGCACTACGGGGTCGAGCTCCTACGAGCAGTACTTC